Each of the 27 T cell receptor beta chains below was sequenced from the same sample in a study of response to subunit inactivated influenza vaccine. TCRdb recomputed calls from the RT-PCR reads with MiXCR, one row per CDR3 protein. This repertoire shows around 570,000 distinct CDR3 sequences, about 8% found once; its top ten account for over 10%. This specimen was PBMCs from blood, taken about 23 months after vaccination. The receptors were sampled from a man between 50 and 69 years old who received an inactivated influenza vaccine.

Only a few counts were recorded for this clonotype. This chain connects TRBV5-1 to TRBJ2-5; TRBD1 aligns across 7 bases. Germline loops: CDR1 SGHRS, CDR2 YFSETQ. The V segment lost 7 bases and the J segment 5 bases; nucleotides outside the gene matches: 8. The CDR3 is 13 residues long. CDR3 residues: CASRGGERETQYF. The CDR3 coding sequence is TGCGCCAGCCGAGGGGGCGAGCGGGAGACCCAGTACTTC.

This clonotype turned up a few times. V gene TRBV4-1 combines with J gene TRBJ1-4; 7 nucleotides agree with TRBD1. The CDR3 consists of 15 residues. V shed 0 bases, J shed 6 bases, and the junction held 4 bases outside the gene matches. CDR1 and CDR2 (germline): MGHRA, YSYEKL. CDR3 protein: CASSQETGRDEKLFF. DNA of the CDR3: TGCGCCAGCAGCCAAGAGACAGGGAGGGATGAAAAACTGTTTTTT.

The chain employs TRBV20-1 and TRBJ1-3; the D is unclear. The germline gives CDR1 DFQATT, CDR2 SNEGSKA (reference sequence). Trimming took 0 bases from V and 0 from J, leaving 6 bases between them. This CDR3 is built from 14 residues. CDR3 in DNA: TGCAGTGCTAGAGATTTGGACTCTGGAAACACCATATATTTT. This gives the protein CSARDLDSGNTIYF.

Here the CDR3 DNA reads TGCAGTGCTTATACCCGGACAGCTAACACTGAAGCTTTCTTT. Encoded protein: CSAYTRTANTEAFF. This chain joins TRBV20-1 and TRBJ1-1, with a possible D match to TRBD1 (6 bases). V was clipped by 5 bases and J by 2 bases, with 15 bases between them. The CDR3 length is 14 residues. CDR1 and CDR2 (germline): DFQATT, SNEGSKA (reference sequence).

In this sample, this clonotype turned up many times. This chain joins TRBV29-1 and TRBJ2-1; 9 nucleotides match TRBD2. The CDR3 totals 15 residues. V was clipped by 3 bases and J by 3 bases; unmatched bases: 6. Looked up from germline, CDR1 is SQVTM and CDR2 is ANQGSEA. The CDR3 spells CSVEASGTVYNEQFF. Written as DNA, the CDR3 is TGCAGCGTTGAGGCTAGCGGGACGGTCTACAATGAGCAGTTCTTC.

The chain carries TRBV18 and TRBJ1-5; D gene unclear. CDR1 and CDR2 (germline): KGHSH, LQKENI. This CDR3 is 15 amino acids long. With 3 bases removed from V and 2 bases from J, the gap between germline ends came to 11 bases. The CDR3: CASSPGKGGNQPQHF. The DNA for the CDR3 is TGTGCCAGCTCACCGGGTAAGGGTGGCAATCAGCCCCAGCATTTT.

The chain combines TRBV20-1 with TRBJ2-3; TRBD2 agrees at 12 bases. After removal of 1 base from V and 2 bases from J, the junction contained 10 bases not matched to a gene. CDR1 and CDR2 (germline): DFQATT, SNEGSKA (reference sequence). The CDR3 sequence is 18 residues long. For the CDR3, the DNA is TGCAGTGCTAGAGCCTTTTCGAGACTAGCGGGAGACACAGATACGCAGTATTTT. This codes for CSARAFSRLAGDTDTQYF.

This clonotype occurred a few times. This chain joins TRBV6-2 or TRBV6-3 and TRBJ1-5; possible D gene TRBD1, 6 bases. Germline CDR1 and CDR2: MNHEY and SVGEGT. The V end was cut by 2 bases, the J end by 4 bases, with 12 bases between. The CDR3 sequence is 15 residues long. CDR3 in DNA: TGTGCCAGCAGTTACATGGGGGGCGCAAATCAGCCCCAGCATTTT. Translated: CASSYMGGANQPQHF.

This clonotype occurred many times. The chain couples TRBV5-1 to TRBJ2-1, with TRBD1 matching over 7 bases. In germline, CDR1 is SGHRS, CDR2 YFSETQ. With 3 bases clipped from V and 6 bases from J, the junction kept 3 bases outside the gene matches. The CDR3 is 13 residues long. For the CDR3, the DNA is TGCGCCAGCAGCTGGGACAGCGGCAATGAGCAGTTCTTC. It specifies CASSWDSGNEQFF.

This clonotype was recorded many times. The chain combines TRBV6-1 with TRBJ1-1, with 7 bases identical to TRBD1. V dropped 6 bases and J dropped 1; count of bases not matched to a gene: 5. CDR3 size: 14 residues. Germline V lookup: CDR1 MNHNS, CDR2 SASEGT. The CDR3 sequence is CASRRGQANTEAFF. Here the CDR3 DNA reads TGTGCCAGCAGGCGTGGACAGGCGAACACTGAAGCTTTCTTT.

This clonotype was observed at least ten times. V and J are TRBV4-1 and TRBJ2-1; 8 nucleotides align to TRBD2. The CDR3 length is 16 residues. Germline CDR1 MGHRA, CDR2 YSYEKL. Trimming took 3 bases from V and 10 from J; bases not matched to a gene: 14. The CDR3 protein is CASSHGAGGPRSEQFF. CDR3 sequence (DNA): TGCGCCAGCAGCCATGGGGCGGGGGGACCTCGGTCGGAGCAGTTCTTC.

This clonotype was found many times. V and J are TRBV20-1 and TRBJ2-7; 10 bases agree with TRBD1. CDR1 is DFQATT, CDR2 SNEGSKA, per germline (reference sequence). This CDR3 is built from 14 residues. The V segment lost 4 bases and the J segment 5 bases; nucleotides outside the gene matches: 8. The CDR3 bases are TGCAGTGCTAACCCCCCGGGACAGGGGAACGAGCAGTACTTC. It yields the protein CSANPPGQGNEQYF.

This clonotype was recorded many times. The chain employs TRBV7-2 and TRBJ2-1; the D call may be TRBD1 or TRBD2 (5 bases each). Trimming left V 5 bases short and J 13 bases short, with 21 bases between. Germline assignment: CDR1 SGHTA and CDR2 FQGNSA. This CDR3 has 14 amino acids. DNA for the CDR3: TGTGCCAGCAGCCCCCAGCCCGATGGGACCAGACAGTTCTTC. This codes for CASSPQPDGTRQFF.

V gene TRBV12-3 or TRBV12-4 combines with J gene TRBJ2-2; 7 nucleotides agree with TRBD1. Unmatched junction bases numbered 8, after V lost 6 bases and J lost 4 bases. The CDR3 runs to 15 residues. The CDR3 DNA follows: TGTGCCAGCAGCGACAGGGTGTGGGTCACCGGGGAGCTGTTTTTT. It specifies CASSDRVWVTGELFF.

The table lists this clonotype with a few counts. J is TRBJ2-3 and V is TRBV7-2; D gene uncertain. The CDR3 is made up of 15 amino acids. The ends were cut back, 4 bases at V and 2 bases at J, with 13 bases in the middle. CDR1 is SGHTA and CDR2 is FQGNSA in the germline V gene. CDR3 DNA: TGTGCCAGCAGCTCCCAGGCAGGCCTCACAGATACGCAGTATTTT. Protein: CASSSQAGLTDTQYF.

This chain uses TRBV4-3 with TRBJ2-2, with 8 nucleotides matching TRBD1. The CDR3 is 16 amino acids. The J segment lost 2 bases and the V segment lost 5 bases, leaving 7 bases of the junction unmatched. CDR1 and CDR2 from the germline V gene are LGHNA and YSLEER. The CDR3 loop is CASSITPGGNTGELFF. CDR3 in DNA: TGCGCCAGCAGCATCACCCCAGGGGGCAACACCGGGGAGCTGTTTTTT.

V gene TRBV15 combines with J gene TRBJ2-1, with TRBD2 as a possible D gene (5 bases). Germline CDR1 is LNHNV and CDR2 is YYDKDF (reference sequence). This CDR3 is built from 15 residues. The V gene lost 2 bases and the J gene lost 1 base, with 9 bases spanning the gap. CDR3 residues: CATSRIRGSYNEQFF. The CDR3 DNA is TGTGCCACCAGCAGAATCCGGGGTTCCTACAATGAGCAGTTCTTC.

This clonotype was seen a handful of times. The rearrangement uses TRBV7-2 and TRBJ1-1; 7 bases fit TRBD1. Trimming removed 5 bases from V and 1 base from J; junction bases left unmatched: 7. The CDR3 extends over 15 amino acids. Germline-derived CDR1 and CDR2 are SGHTA and FQGNSA. CDR3 DNA: TGTGCCAGCAGCCGGTCCGGGACAGCGAACACTGAAGCTTTCTTT. Translated: CASSRSGTANTEAFF.

This clonotype appeared a few times. CDR3 loop: CASSTTSGNYNEQFF. In DNA form, the CDR3 reads TGTGCCAGTAGCACGACTAGCGGGAACTACAATGAGCAGTTCTTC. This chain uses TRBV19 with TRBJ2-1; 11 bases are a match to TRBD2. CDR3 size: 15 residues. Germline V gives CDR1 LNHDA, CDR2 SQIVND (reference sequence). V dropped 6 bases and J dropped 3; count of bases not matched to a gene: 4. Full variable domain (rest looked up from reference TRBV19 and TRBJ2-1): DGGITQSPKYLFRKEGQNVTLSCEQNLNHDAMYWYRQDPGQGLRLIYYSQIVNDFQKGDIAEGYSVSREKKESFPLTVTSAQKNPTAFYLCASSTTSGNYNEQFFGPGTRLTVL.

The sample holds a few counts of this clonotype. The V and J genes are TRBV15 and TRBJ2-1; 10 bases match TRBD2. The CDR3 runs to 16 residues. CDR1 LNHNV and CDR2 YYDKDF come from the germline V gene (reference sequence). The V gene end was trimmed by 1 base and the J gene end by 9 bases; junction bases not matched to a gene: 9. DNA of the CDR3: TGTGCCACCAGCAGAGTTTTGCTAGCGGGAGAGGGTGAGCAGTTCTTC. Translating gives CATSRVLLAGEGEQFF.

The chain combines TRBV7-2 with TRBJ2-2; D not resolved. This CDR3 has 16 amino acids. Trimming took 2 bases from V and 0 from J, leaving 10 bases between them. CDR1 is SGHTA, CDR2 FQGNSA, per germline. CDR3 nucleotide sequence: TGTGCCAGCAGCTTACCCCAGTTCGCGAACACCGGGGAGCTGTTTTTT. Translated, it gives CASSLPQFANTGELFF.

The chain is built from TRBV7-2 and TRBJ1-4; 9 bases are a match to TRBD1. This CDR3 is built from 15 residues. V shed 3 bases and J 8 bases; nucleotides not matched to a gene: 7. Germline V gene sequence: CDR1 SGHTA, CDR2 FQGNSA. CDR3 bases: TGTGCCAGCAGCTTGCAGACAGGGGGTAGAGAAAAACTGTTTTTT. Translated, it gives CASSLQTGGREKLFF.

This clonotype was seen repeatedly, ten times or more. The V and J genes are TRBV9 and TRBJ2-3; D possibly matches TRBD1 or TRBD2 (5 bases each). V lost 5 bases to trimming and J lost 1 base, with 14 bases between them. Germline lookup yields CDR1 SGDLS and CDR2 YYNGEE. The CDR3 is made up of 15 amino acids. CDR3 DNA: TGTGCCAGCAGACGAAGGGGAGAGGGCACAGATACGCAGTATTTT. This codes for CASRRRGEGTDTQYF.

There are many counts of this clonotype. J is TRBJ1-3 and V is TRBV4-3; 8 bases map to TRBD1. Germline trimming cut 3 bases from V and 0 bases from J; bases unmatched to any gene: 1. This CDR3 has 15 residues. Germline CDR1 LGHNA, CDR2 YSLEER. CDR3 sequence reads: CASSQDRASGNTIYF. For the CDR3, the DNA is TGCGCCAGCAGCCAGGACAGGGCCTCTGGAAACACCATATATTTT.

The V call is TRBV18, the J call TRBJ1-5, with 7 bases aligning to TRBD1. CDR1 KGHSH and CDR2 LQKENI come from the germline V gene. The CDR3 is made up of 14 amino acids. V lost 0 bases, J lost 5 bases, and 1 base stayed unmatched. The CDR3 sequence: CASSPPGTDQPQHF. CDR3 DNA sequence: TGTGCCAGCTCACCACCCGGGACAGATCAGCCCCAGCATTTT.

The table lists this clonotype with many counts. The V and J genes are TRBV12-3 or TRBV12-4 and TRBJ1-1; tentatively, D is TRBD1 (5 bases). CDR3 length: 13 residues. V was trimmed by 3 bases and J by 4 bases, leaving 9 bases between them. CDR3 sequence: CASSLYGGTEAFF. The CDR3 DNA sequence: TGTGCCAGCAGTTTGTACGGGGGCACTGAAGCTTTCTTT.

This clonotype was picked up many times. The chain combines TRBV11-2 with TRBJ2-3; TRBD2 matches 8 bases. CDR1 and CDR2 (germline): SGHAT, FQNNGV. Trimming at V came to 3 bases and at J to 2 bases, leaving 4 bases not matched to a gene. The CDR3 totals 15 residues. CDR3 sequence (DNA): TGTGCCAGCAGCTTTCCGGGACTAGACACAGATACGCAGTATTTT. It is translated as CASSFPGLDTDTQYF.